This T cell receptor (beta chain) was identified in a study of cytomegalovirus exposure and HLA in healthy donors. V gave up 6 bases and J gave up 2 bases; unmatched junction bases: 3. Germline V gives CDR1 LNHDA, CDR2 SQIVND (reference sequence). The CDR3 sequence is 15 residues long. General observations from the study: For most subjects, TCR beta sequences were reported to predict HLA-A and HLA-B alleles with accuracy.

With respect to this clone: As yet, its antigen is unknown.

Primers for the PCR totalled 60 Vbeta and 13 Jbeta. The data were produced by immunoSEQ multiplex PCR, yet TCRdb's version contains in-frame clones alone and is incomplete. Its clone listing holds over 50,000 clones. The chain is built from TRBV19 and TRBJ2-1; 11 nucleotides agree with TRBD2. This clonotype was sampled from a man in his fifties in good health and CMV-seropositive. The specimen was PBMCs. CDR3 bases: TGTGCCAGTAGGGAACTAGCGGGAGCCTACAATGAGCAGTTCTTC. It encodes CASRELAGAYNEQFF.